This T cell receptor beta chain was profiled in a study of patients and donors after allogeneic stem cell transplantation. TCRdb reprocessed the RT-PCR reads via MiXCR and lists one record per CDR3 protein. The table shows 150,000 to 200,000 distinct CDR3 sequences, with about 29% occurring only once. This clonotype occurred a few times. Specimen: blood, either unsorted or a sorted T cell fraction (not recorded which). The TCR originated in a human donor who was either an allogeneic HSCT recipient or a stem cell or donor lymphocyte infusion donor (not recorded which). It is not recorded whose cells these are; they may come from a transplant donor.

The CDR3 sequence: CASSFLPTGLIEKLFF. The CDR3 DNA is TGCGCCAGCAGCTTTTTACCGACAGGGCTGATTGAAAAACTGTTTTTT. The rearrangement joins TRBV5-1 to TRBJ1-4; 7 positions agree with TRBD1. CDR1 is SGHRS and CDR2 is YFSETQ in the germline V gene. The CDR3 spans 16 residues. V shed 2 bases and J 7 bases; nucleotides not matched to a gene: 11.